This T cell receptor beta chain was identified in a study of blood T cell repertoires in COVID-19. The CDR3 is 15 amino acids. Germline-derived CDR1 and CDR2 are SGHDT and YYEEEE. The V end was cut by 0 bases, the J end by 4 bases, with 11 bases between. Data came from immunoSEQ multiplex PCR; TCRdb stores just in-frame clones and leaves some out. The sample has some 160,000 clones; roughly 90% are singletons. V and J are TRBV5-6 and TRBJ2-1; D may be TRBD2 (6 bases). Sequencing was carried out using peripheral blood. This sequence originates from a woman between 65 and 79 years old with acute or convalescent COVID-19. The CDR3 nucleotides read TGTGCCAGCAGCTTGGTAATAGCGGAGTACAATGAGCAGTTCTTC. Residues: CASSLVIAEYNEQFF.